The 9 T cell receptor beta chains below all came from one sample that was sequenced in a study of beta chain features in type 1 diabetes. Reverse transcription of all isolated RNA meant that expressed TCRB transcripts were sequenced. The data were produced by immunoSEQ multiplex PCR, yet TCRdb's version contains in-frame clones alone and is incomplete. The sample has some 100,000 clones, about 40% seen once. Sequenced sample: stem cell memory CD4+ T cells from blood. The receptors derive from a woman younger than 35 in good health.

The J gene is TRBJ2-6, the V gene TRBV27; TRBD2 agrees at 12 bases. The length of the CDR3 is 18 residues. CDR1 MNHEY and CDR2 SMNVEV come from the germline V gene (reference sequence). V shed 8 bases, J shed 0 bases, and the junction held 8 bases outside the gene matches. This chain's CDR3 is CASARGLAGRSGANVLTF. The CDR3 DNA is TGTGCCAGCGCTCGAGGACTAGCGGGACGCTCTGGGGCCAACGTCCTGACTTTC.

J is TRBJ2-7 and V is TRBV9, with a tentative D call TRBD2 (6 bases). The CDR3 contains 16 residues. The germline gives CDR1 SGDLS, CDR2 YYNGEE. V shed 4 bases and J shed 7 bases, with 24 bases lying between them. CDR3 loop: CASSLRDFISAGEQYF. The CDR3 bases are TGTGCCAGCAGCCTTCGGGACTTTATATCGGCGGGTGAGCAGTACTTC.

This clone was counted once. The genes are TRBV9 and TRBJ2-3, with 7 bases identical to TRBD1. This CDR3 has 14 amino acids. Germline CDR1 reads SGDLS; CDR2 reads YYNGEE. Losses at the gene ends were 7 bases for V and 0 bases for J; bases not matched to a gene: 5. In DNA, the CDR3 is TGTGCCAGCTCCTCGGGACAGAGCACAGATACGCAGTATTTT. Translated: CASSSGQSTDTQYF.

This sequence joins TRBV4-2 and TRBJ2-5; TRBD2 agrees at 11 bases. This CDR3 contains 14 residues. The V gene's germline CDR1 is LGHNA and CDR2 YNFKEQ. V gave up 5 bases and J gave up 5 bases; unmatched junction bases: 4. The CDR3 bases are TGTGCCAGCAGCGGGACTAGCGGCTTGGAGACCCAGTACTTC. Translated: CASSGTSGLETQYF.

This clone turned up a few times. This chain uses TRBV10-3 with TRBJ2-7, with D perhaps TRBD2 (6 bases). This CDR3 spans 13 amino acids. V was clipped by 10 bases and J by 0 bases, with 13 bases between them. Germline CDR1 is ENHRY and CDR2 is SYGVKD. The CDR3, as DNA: TGTGCCACCCGCGGGGCCTACTCCTACGAGCAGTACTTC. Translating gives CATRGAYSYEQYF.

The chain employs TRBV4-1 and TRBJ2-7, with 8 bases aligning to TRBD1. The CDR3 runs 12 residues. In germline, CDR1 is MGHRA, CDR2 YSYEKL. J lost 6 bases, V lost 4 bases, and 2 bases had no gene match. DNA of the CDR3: TGCGCCAGCAGCCCAGGACAGGGCGAGCAGTACTTC. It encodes CASSPGQGEQYF.

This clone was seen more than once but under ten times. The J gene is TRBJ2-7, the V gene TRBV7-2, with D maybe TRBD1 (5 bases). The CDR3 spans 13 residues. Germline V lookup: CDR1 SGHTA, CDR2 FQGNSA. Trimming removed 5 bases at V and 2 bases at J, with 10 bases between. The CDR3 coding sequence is TGTGCCAGCAGCCTCAGGGATCCCTACGAGCAGTACTTC. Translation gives CASSLRDPYEQYF.

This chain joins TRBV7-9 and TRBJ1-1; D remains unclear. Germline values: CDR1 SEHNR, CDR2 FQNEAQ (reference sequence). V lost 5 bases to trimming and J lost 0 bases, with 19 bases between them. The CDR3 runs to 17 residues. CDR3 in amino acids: CASSPGGLQRMNTEAFF. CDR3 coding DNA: TGTGCCAGCAGCCCAGGAGGACTACAGAGAATGAACACTGAAGCTTTCTTT. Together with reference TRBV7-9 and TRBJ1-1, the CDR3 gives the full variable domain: DTGVSQNPRHKITKRGQNVTFRCDPISEHNRLYWYRQTLGQGPEFLTYFQNEAQLEKSRLLSDRFSAERPKGSFSTLEIQRTEQGDSAMYLCASSPGGLQRMNTEAFFGQGTRLTVV.

CDR3 bases: TGTGCCAGCAACCCCCCTAGCGGGAGCTCCTACAATGAGCAGTTCTTC. Its protein product is CASNPPSGSSYNEQFF. The chain has TRBV7-9 and TRBJ2-1, with TRBD2 identical over 10 bases. The CDR3 covers 16 residues. Germline loops: CDR1 SEHNR, CDR2 FQNEAQ (reference sequence). The V gene end was trimmed by 7 bases and the J gene end by 0 bases; junction bases not matched to a gene: 6.